The clone carrying this T cell receptor (beta chain) was seen more than once but under ten times. Its target is unknown. This sample is drawn from a study of blood T cells in healthy people across ages. Regarding the study as a whole: Unsorted PBMCs ruled out conclusive naive versus antigen-experienced comparison. While age rose, TCR beta diversity per million T cells dropped in a roughly linear way.

The CDR3 runs 13 residues. Deletions cut 4 bases from V and 5 bases from J, with 10 bases between. From germline, CDR1 is SGDLS and CDR2 YYNGEE. Using a J-beta primer mix together with a sample-barcoded 5' primer, a second PCR was run for 7 to 11 cycles. Every molecule of cDNA carried a tag from a template-switch adaptor with 12 random nucleotides. Via MiXCR, TCRdb re-called the 5' RACE reads, giving one row per CDR3 protein. The top ten hold approximately 19% of the sample, which has 920,000 or so distinct CDR3 sequences, around 45% seen once. The chain is built from TRBV9 and TRBJ1-5, with D hard to call. The source of this sequence is a woman aged 60 to 75 in good health. The material sequenced was blood. Here the CDR3 DNA reads TGTGCCAGCAGCACCAGGCTTGATCAGCCCCAGCATTTT. Protein product: CASSTRLDQPQHF.